A single sample is the source of the 16 T cell receptor beta chains below, sequenced in a study of spatial heterogeneity in lung cancer. General study results and limits: The number of expanded tumor alpha and beta chains correlated with mutation number.

Noted time point: sample taken at primary tumor resection. Antigens for these TCRs are unknown. Each CDR3 protein gets one entry after TCRdb re-called the 5' RACE reads with MiXCR. The data show about 3,800 distinct CDR3 sequences, roughly 4.3% seen once. The starting material was lung tumor tissue, obtained at surgery. The source of these receptors is a male donor with early-stage non-small cell lung cancer.

By share of the sample, this clonotype is medium-sized (0.01 to 0.1%). This rearrangement joins TRBV6-5 to TRBJ2-2; maybe TRBD1 (6 bases). Deletions cut 0 bases from V and 0 bases from J, with 8 bases between. The germline CDR1 and CDR2 sequences are MNHEY and SVGAGI. The CDR3 totals 16 residues. The CDR3 sequence is CASSYSRTANTGELFF. Here the CDR3 DNA reads TGTGCCAGCAGTTACTCGAGGACAGCGAACACCGGGGAGCTGTTTTTT.

Relative to its sample, this clonotype is medium-sized. The chain has TRBV5-1 and TRBJ1-4; D gene unclear. Germline V gene data show CDR1 as SGHRS and CDR2 as YFSETQ. This CDR3 is 13 amino acids long. V was clipped by 5 bases and J by 0 bases, with 5 bases between them. The CDR3 sequence: CASRTSTNEKLFF. Written as DNA, the CDR3 is TGCGCCAGCAGAACTTCAACTAATGAAAAACTGTTTTTT. The whole variable domain, remainder taken from reference TRBV5-1 and TRBJ1-4, is KAGVTQTPRYLIKTRGQQVTLSCSPISGHRSVSWYQQTPGQGLQFLFEYFSETQRNKGNFPGRFSGRQFSNSRSEMNVSTLELGDSALYLCASRTSTNEKLFFGSGTQLSVL.

Ten or more counts support this clonotype. This chain joins TRBV28 and TRBJ1-2, with D possibly matching TRBD1 (5 bases). Trimming took off 1 base at V and 3 bases at J, with 9 bases between the two ends. This CDR3 comprises 14 residues. Germline CDR1 reads MDHEN; CDR2 reads SYDVKM. The CDR3 nucleotides are TGTGCCAGCAGTTTATCCGGGGCAGACTATGGCTACACCTTC. Translated, it gives CASSLSGADYGYTF.

Within the sample, this clonotype is medium-sized. The CDR3 reads CASSYSNRVVEKLFF. The DNA for the CDR3 is TGTGCCAGCAGTTACTCGAACAGGGTAGTGGAAAAACTGTTTTTT. V gene TRBV6-5 combines with J gene TRBJ1-4; a possible D gene is TRBD1 (6 bases). CDR3 size: 15 residues. V lost 0 bases to trimming and J lost 8 bases, with 13 bases between them. The V gene's germline CDR1 is MNHEY and CDR2 SVGAGI.

In this sample, this clonotype is medium-sized. This rearrangement joins TRBV6-2 or TRBV6-3 to TRBJ2-1, with D perhaps assigned TRBD1 or TRBD2 (5 bases each). The CDR3 is 16 amino acids. CDR1 and CDR2 from the germline V gene are MNHEY and SVGEGT. Trimming shortened V by 4 bases and J by 6 bases, and 19 bases separated the two germline ends. CDR3 bases: TGTGCCAGCAGTTGGGTCGGGACCCTTAAGGTCAATGAGCAGTTCTTC. It encodes CASSWVGTLKVNEQFF.

At least ten counts were recorded for this clonotype. This chain uses TRBV5-6 with TRBJ2-1; perhaps TRBD2 as D (6 bases). The V end lost 0 bases, the J end lost 4 bases, and 14 bases lay between the germline ends. CDR3 length: 16 amino acids. Germline V gene data show CDR1 as SGHDT and CDR2 as YYEEEE. Here the CDR3 DNA reads TGTGCCAGCAGCTTGGTCGATTGGGGGGTTTACAATGAGCAGTTCTTC. It translates to CASSLVDWGVYNEQFF. Variable domain in full (rest from reference TRBV5-6 and TRBJ2-1): DAGVTQSPTHLIKTRGQQVTLRCSPKSGHDTVSWYQQALGQGPQFIFQYYEEEERQRGNFPDRFSGHQFPNYSSELNVNALLLGDSALYLCASSLVDWGVYNEQFFGPGTRLTVL.

This clonotype has at least ten counts. The rearrangement uses TRBV5-4 and TRBJ2-3; D call uncertain. Trimming removed 0 bases at V and 1 base at J, with 9 bases between. Germline loops: CDR1 SGHNT, CDR2 YYREEE (reference sequence). This CDR3 is 15 amino acids long. The DNA for the CDR3 is TGTGCCAGCAGCTTGGATGTTGGGGGCACAGATACGCAGTATTTT. Its translation is CASSLDVGGTDTQYF.

This clonotype has a count of ten or more. CDR3 sequence (DNA): TGTGCCAGCAACCTTTTGGGAGGACAGGACACTGAAGCTTTCTTT. It yields the protein CASNLLGGQDTEAFF. The V and J genes are TRBV5-5 and TRBJ1-1; 7 nucleotides line up with TRBD1. V shed 6 bases and J 3 bases; nucleotides not matched to a gene: 11. The CDR3 is 15 residues long. Germline lookup yields CDR1 SGHKS and CDR2 YYEKEE (reference sequence).

This clonotype occurred a few times. This chain joins TRBV7-2 and TRBJ2-3; the D is unclear. The CDR3 is 12 residues long. The V end was cut by 5 bases, the J end by 2 bases, with 5 bases between. The germline V gene has CDR1 SGHTA and CDR2 FQGNSA. CDR3 nucleotides: TGTGCCAGCAGCCCGAACACAGATACGCAGTATTTT. Translation gives CASSPNTDTQYF.

In its sample, this clonotype is medium-sized. The chain has TRBV6-2 or TRBV6-3 and TRBJ2-1; TRBD2 might be the D (6 bases). Trimming took 0 bases from V and 9 from J, leaving 12 bases between them. Germline V gives CDR1 MNHEY, CDR2 SVGEGT. The CDR3 runs 14 residues. The CDR3 coding sequence is TGTGCCAGCAGTTACTCGTCTCGGGGGTTTGAGCAGTTCTTC. As protein: CASSYSSRGFEQFF.

This clonotype is medium-sized within its sample. The CDR3 loop is CASSRTPGGTQYF. The DNA for the CDR3 is TGTGCCAGCAGCCGAACGCCGGGAGGGACCCAGTACTTC. The chain couples TRBV14 to TRBJ2-5; 7 bases line up with TRBD2. CDR1 SGHDN and CDR2 FVKESK come from the germline V gene. The CDR3 contains 13 residues. The J segment lost 7 bases and the V segment lost 4 bases, leaving 6 bases of the junction unmatched.

As to this clonotype: A much larger clone differs by one base, so this may be a read error. V is TRBV2 and J is TRBJ1-6; maybe TRBD1 (6 bases). Germline values: CDR1 SNHLY, CDR2 FYNNEI. Trimming cost V 6 bases and J 9 bases, with 15 bases left between them. This CDR3 is 14 amino acids long. CDR3: CASRGGSLASPLHF. In DNA form, the CDR3 reads TGTGCCAGCAGAGGGGGGTCTTTGGCTTCACCCCTCCACTTT.

In its sample, this clonotype was seen many times. The CDR3 loop reads CSQGALHF. CDR3 coding DNA: TGCAGCCAGGGGGCCCTCCACTTT. The chain carries TRBV29-1 and TRBJ1-6; 7 positions match TRBD1. The CDR3 sequence is 8 residues long. J lost 14 bases, V lost 8 bases, and 0 bases had no gene match. Per the germline V gene, CDR1 is SQVTM and CDR2 is ANQGSEA.

This clonotype has ten or more counts. The chain recombines TRBV2 with TRBJ1-2; TRBD1 matches at 8 bases. CDR3 length equals 16 residues. V was pared by 4 bases and J by 0 bases, with 7 bases of the junction left unmatched. Germline CDR1 and CDR2: SNHLY and FYNNEI. Here the CDR3 DNA reads TGTGCCAGCAGTGTAGGAGAGGACAGGGCTAACTATGGCTACACCTTC. Its protein product is CASSVGEDRANYGYTF.

The sample holds a few counts of this clonotype. This rearrangement joins TRBV2 to TRBJ1-3; TRBD1 matches at 8 bases. V lost 4 bases and J lost 8; bases outside the gene matches: 1. CDR3 size: 12 residues. Germline CDR1 SNHLY, CDR2 FYNNEI. The CDR3 loop reads CASSGQGYTIYF. The CDR3 DNA follows: TGTGCCAGCAGTGGACAGGGGTACACCATATATTTT.

V gene TRBV5-1 combines with J gene TRBJ2-5, with a weak D call TRBD2 (6 bases). The CDR3 is 14 amino acids. Germline CDR1 SGHRS, CDR2 YFSETQ. Trimming removed 7 bases from V and 5 bases from J, with 18 bases in between. The CDR3 bases are TGCGCCAGCTCGGGGGACCCCTTAAGGGAGACCCAGTACTTC. Translation gives CASSGDPLRETQYF.